The present TCR beta chain was sequenced within a study of T-cell reconstitution after alpha-beta-depleted transplantation in children. Study-wide results and caveats: T-cell numbers and diversity one year post-transplant derived largely from freshly generated T cells. Reportedly, roughly two months post-transplant, alpha-beta T cells arose from several hundred expanded graft clones.

The TCRbeta library incorporated unique molecular identifiers. One entry per CDR3 protein results from TCRdb running MiXCR on the PCR reads. The repertoire holds some 300,000 distinct CDR3 sequences, nearly 8% seen once, with about 9.3% in the top ten. This clonotype was counted many times. What it binds is not known. Germline V lookup: CDR1 MGHRA, CDR2 YSYEKL. This CDR3 spans 16 amino acids. V was shortened by 0 bases and J by 0 bases, with 8 bases between the two germline ends. The sequence came from a female patient between 2 and 10 years old who had a stem cell transplant for Fanconi anemia, so the T cells may come from the graft donor. The material was peripheral blood, obtained 360 days after TCRalphabeta/CD19-depleted stem cell transplant. The chain recombines TRBV4-1 with TRBJ2-2, with D tentatively TRBD1 (5 bases). In DNA, the CDR3 is TGCGCCAGCAGCCAAGAACAGGCCGCGAACACCGGGGAGCTGTTTTTT. This translates into CASSQEQAANTGELFF.